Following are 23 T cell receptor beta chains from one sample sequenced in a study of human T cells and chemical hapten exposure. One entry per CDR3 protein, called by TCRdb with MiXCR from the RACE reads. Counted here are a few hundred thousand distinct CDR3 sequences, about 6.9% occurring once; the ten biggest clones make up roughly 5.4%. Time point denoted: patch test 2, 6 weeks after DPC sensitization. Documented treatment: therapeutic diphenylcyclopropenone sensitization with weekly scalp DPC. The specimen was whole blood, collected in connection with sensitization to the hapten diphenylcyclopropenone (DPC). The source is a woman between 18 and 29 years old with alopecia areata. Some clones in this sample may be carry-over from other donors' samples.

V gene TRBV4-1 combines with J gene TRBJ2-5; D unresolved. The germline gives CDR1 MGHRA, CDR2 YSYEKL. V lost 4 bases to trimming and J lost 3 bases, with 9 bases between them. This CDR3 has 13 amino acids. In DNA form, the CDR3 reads TGCGCCAGCAGCCCCGACTTGGAAGAGACCCAGTACTTC. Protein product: CASSPDLEETQYF.

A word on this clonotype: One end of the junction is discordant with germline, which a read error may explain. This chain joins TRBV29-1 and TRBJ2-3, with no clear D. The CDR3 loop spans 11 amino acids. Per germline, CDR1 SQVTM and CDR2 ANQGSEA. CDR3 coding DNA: TGTACTGGGGTCGTTGCCGATACGCAGTATTTT. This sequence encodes CTGVVADTQYF.

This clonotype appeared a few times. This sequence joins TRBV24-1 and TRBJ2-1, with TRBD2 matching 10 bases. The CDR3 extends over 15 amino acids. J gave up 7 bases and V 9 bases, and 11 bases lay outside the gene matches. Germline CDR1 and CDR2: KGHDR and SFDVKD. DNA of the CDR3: TGTGCCACCGAACCTGGAGCGGGGGGGGCGAATGAGCAGTTCTTC. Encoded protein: CATEPGAGGANEQFF.

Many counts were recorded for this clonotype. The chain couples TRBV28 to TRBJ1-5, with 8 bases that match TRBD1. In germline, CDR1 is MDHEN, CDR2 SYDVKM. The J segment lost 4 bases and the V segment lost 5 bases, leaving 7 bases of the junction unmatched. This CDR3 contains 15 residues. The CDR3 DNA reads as TGTGCCAGCAGTCCCTCGGACAGGGATAATCAGCCCCAGCATTTT. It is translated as CASSPSDRDNQPQHF.

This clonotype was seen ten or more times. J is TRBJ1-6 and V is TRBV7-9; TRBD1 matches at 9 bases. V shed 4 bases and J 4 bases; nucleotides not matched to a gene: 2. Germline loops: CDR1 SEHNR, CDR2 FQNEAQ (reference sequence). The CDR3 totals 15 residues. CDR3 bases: TGTGCCAGCAGCTCAGGACAGGGGTATAATTCACCCCTCCACTTT. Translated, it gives CASSSGQGYNSPLHF.

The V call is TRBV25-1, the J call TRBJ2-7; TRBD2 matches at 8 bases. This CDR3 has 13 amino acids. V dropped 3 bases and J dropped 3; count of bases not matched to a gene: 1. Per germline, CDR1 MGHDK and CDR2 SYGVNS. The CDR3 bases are TGTGCCAGCAGTGAGACTAGCGACTACGAGCAGTACTTC. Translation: CASSETSDYEQYF.

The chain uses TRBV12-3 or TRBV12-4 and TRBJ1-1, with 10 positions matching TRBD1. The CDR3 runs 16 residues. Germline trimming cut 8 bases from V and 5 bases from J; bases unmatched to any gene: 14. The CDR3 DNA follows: TGTGCCAGCCCACCCGGGACAGGGGAGTTTAGGACTGAAGCTTTCTTT. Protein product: CASPPGTGEFRTEAFF.

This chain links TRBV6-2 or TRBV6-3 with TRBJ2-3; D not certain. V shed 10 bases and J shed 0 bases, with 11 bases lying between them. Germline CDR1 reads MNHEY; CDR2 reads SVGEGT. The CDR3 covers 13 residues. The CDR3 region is CATTPASTDTQYF. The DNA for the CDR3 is TGTGCCACCACGCCCGCTAGCACAGATACGCAGTATTTT.

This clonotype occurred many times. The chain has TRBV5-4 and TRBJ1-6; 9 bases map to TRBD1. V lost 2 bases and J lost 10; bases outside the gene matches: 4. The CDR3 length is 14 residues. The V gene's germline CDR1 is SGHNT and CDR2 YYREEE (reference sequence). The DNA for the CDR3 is TGTGCCAGCAGCTTCGGGGACAGGGAATCACCCCTCCACTTT. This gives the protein CASSFGDRESPLHF.

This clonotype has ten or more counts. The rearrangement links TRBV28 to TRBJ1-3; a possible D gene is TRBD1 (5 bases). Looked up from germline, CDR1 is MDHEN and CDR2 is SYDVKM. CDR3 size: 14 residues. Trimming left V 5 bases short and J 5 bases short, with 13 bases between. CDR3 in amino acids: CASSPPGLRNTIYF. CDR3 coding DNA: TGTGCCAGCAGTCCCCCGGGACTGCGAAACACCATATATTTT.

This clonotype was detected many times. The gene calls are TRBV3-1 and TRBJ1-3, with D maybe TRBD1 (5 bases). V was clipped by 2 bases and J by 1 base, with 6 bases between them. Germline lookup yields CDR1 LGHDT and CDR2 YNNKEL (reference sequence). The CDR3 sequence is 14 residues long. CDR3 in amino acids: CASSQSGSGNTIYF. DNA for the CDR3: TGTGCCAGCAGCCAATCAGGGTCTGGAAACACCATATATTTT.

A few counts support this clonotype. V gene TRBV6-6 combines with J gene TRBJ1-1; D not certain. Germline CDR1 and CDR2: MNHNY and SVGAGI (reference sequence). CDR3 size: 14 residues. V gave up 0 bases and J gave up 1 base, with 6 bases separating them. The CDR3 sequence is CASSYSRQNTEAFF. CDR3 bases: TGTGCCAGCAGTTACTCGAGGCAGAACACTGAAGCTTTCTTT.

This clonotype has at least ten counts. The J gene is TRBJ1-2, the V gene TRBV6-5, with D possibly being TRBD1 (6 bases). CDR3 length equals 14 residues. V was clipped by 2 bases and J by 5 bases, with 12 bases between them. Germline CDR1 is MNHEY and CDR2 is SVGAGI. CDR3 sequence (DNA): TGTGCCAGCAGTTACAGGGGGACGACTTATGGCTACACCTTC. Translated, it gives CASSYRGTTYGYTF.

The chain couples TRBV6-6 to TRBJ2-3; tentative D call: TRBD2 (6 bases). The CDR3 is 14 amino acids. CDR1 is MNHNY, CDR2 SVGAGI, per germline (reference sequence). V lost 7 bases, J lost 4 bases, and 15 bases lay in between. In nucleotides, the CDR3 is TGTGCCAGCACTTCCGGGGGTGGCGCAGATACGCAGTATTTT. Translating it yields CASTSGGGADTQYF.

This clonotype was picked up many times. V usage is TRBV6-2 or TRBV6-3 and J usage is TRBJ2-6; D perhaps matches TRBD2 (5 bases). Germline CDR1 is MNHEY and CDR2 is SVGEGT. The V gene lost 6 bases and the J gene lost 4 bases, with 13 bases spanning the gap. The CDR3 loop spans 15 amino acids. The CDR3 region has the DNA TGTGCCAGCAGCTTTGAGGGATCCGGGGCCAACGTCCTGACTTTC. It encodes CASSFEGSGANVLTF.

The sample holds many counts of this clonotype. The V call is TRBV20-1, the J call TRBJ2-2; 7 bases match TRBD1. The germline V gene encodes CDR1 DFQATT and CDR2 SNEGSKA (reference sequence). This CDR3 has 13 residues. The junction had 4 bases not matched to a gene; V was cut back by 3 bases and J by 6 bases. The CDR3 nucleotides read TGCAGTGCTAGCACAACAGGGGCCGGGGAGCTGTTTTTT. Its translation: CSASTTGAGELFF.

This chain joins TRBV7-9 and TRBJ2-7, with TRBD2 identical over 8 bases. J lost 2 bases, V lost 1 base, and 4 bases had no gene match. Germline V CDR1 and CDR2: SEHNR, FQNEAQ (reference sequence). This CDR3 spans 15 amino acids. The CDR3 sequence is CASSLVSSGAYEQYF. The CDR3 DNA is TGTGCCAGCAGCTTAGTCAGTAGCGGGGCCTACGAGCAGTACTTC.

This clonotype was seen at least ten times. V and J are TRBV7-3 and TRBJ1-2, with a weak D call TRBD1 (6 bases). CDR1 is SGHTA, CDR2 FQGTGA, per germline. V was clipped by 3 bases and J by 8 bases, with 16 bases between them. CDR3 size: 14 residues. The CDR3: CASSFGTKGEGYTF. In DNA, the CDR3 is TGTGCCAGCAGCTTCGGGACAAAGGGCGAGGGCTACACCTTC.

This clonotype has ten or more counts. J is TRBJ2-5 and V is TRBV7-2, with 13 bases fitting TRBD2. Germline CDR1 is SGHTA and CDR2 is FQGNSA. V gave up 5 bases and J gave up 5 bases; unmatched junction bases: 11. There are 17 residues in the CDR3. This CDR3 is CASSPHRTSGGAETQYF. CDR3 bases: TGTGCCAGCAGCCCCCACCGAACTAGCGGGGGGGCGGAGACCCAGTACTTC.

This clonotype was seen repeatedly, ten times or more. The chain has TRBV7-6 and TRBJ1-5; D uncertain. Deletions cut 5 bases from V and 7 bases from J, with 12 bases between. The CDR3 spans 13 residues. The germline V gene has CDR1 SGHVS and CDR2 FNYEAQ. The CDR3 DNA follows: TGTGCCAGCAGCAGTGACATGGGGCAGCCCCAGCATTTT. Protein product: CASSSDMGQPQHF.

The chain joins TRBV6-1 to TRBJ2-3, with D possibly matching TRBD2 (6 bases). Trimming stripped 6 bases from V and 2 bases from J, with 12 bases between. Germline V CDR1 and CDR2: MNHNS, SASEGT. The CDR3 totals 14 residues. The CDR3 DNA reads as TGTGCCAGCAGCAGGGAGGCCCCCACAGATACGCAGTATTTT. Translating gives CASSREAPTDTQYF.

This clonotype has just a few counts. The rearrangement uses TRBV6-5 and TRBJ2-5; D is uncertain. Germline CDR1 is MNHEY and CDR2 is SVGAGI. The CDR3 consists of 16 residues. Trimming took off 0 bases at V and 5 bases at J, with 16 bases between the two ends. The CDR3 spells CASSYSQGNLGETQYF. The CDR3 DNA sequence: TGTGCCAGCAGTTACTCCCAAGGAAACTTGGGGGAGACCCAGTACTTC.

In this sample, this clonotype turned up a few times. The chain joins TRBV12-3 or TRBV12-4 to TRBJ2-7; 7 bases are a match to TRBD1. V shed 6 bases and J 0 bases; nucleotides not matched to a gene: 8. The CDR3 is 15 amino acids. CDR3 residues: CASRGRDSLSYEQYF. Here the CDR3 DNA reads TGTGCCAGCAGAGGCCGGGACAGCCTCTCCTACGAGCAGTACTTC.